This entry lists 12 T cell receptor beta chains sequenced from one sample in a study of blood T cell repertoires in COVID-19. TCRdb keeps only in-frame clones here, not all; method: immunoSEQ multiplex PCR. This table has 300,000 to 400,000 clones, under 95% appearing once. Sequenced: PBMCs or T cells enriched from blood (not recorded which). The receptors derive from a man aged 60 to 75 who had recovered from COVID-19.

V is TRBV6-5 and J is TRBJ1-2; D may be TRBD1 (5 bases). Per germline, CDR1 MNHEY and CDR2 SVGAGI. Trimming shortened V by 2 bases and J by 7 bases, and 11 bases separated the two germline ends. The CDR3 runs to 13 residues. The CDR3 DNA sequence: TGTGCCAGCAGTTACCTTAGAAGGGGTGGCTACACCTTC. This encodes CASSYLRRGGYTF.

The chain joins TRBV10-2 to TRBJ2-3, with 7 bases that match TRBD2. V lost 8 bases and J lost 8; bases outside the gene matches: 10. Germline CDR1 reads WSHSY; CDR2 reads SAAADI. CDR3 length: 13 amino acids. The DNA of the CDR3 is TGCGCCAGCTCCGGACTAGTGATAGGTACGCAGTATTTT. This encodes CASSGLVIGTQYF.

V and J are TRBV9 and TRBJ2-3; 8 nucleotides align to TRBD2. Trimming at V came to 3 bases and at J to 5 bases, leaving 8 bases not matched to a gene. From germline, CDR1 is SGDLS and CDR2 YYNGEE. This CDR3 spans 15 amino acids. The CDR3 spells CASSGLGLAVDTQYF. The CDR3 coding sequence is TGTGCCAGCAGCGGATTAGGACTAGCCGTAGATACGCAGTATTTT.

The chain uses TRBV11-3 and TRBJ1-1, with 8 bases aligning to TRBD1. CDR1 and CDR2 from the germline V gene are SGHNT and YENEEA. The trim removed 1 base at V and 1 base at J, leaving 8 bases unmatched. This CDR3 contains 17 residues. This CDR3 reads CASSLGDQTGANTEAFF. In DNA form, the CDR3 reads TGTGCCAGCAGCTTAGGGGACCAGACAGGGGCGAACACTGAAGCTTTCTTT.

The chain has TRBV9 and TRBJ1-6, with 9 bases that match TRBD1. Germline CDR1 reads SGDLS; CDR2 reads YYNGEE. The CDR3 runs 16 residues. With V trimmed by 2 bases and J by 7 bases, 7 bases remained unmatched. The CDR3 protein is CASSVLPGQGNSPLHF. The CDR3 region has the DNA TGTGCCAGCAGCGTCCTTCCGGGACAGGGCAATTCACCCCTCCACTTT.

Here the CDR3 reads CASSQDWSSGGPKNIQYF. DNA for the CDR3: TGCGCCAGCAGCCAAGATTGGAGTTCGGGGGGGCCCAAAAACATTCAGTACTTC. The V call is TRBV4-3, the J call TRBJ2-4; 8 bases map to TRBD2. Germline V gene sequence: CDR1 LGHNA, CDR2 YSLEER. CDR3 size: 18 residues. V lost 0 bases and J lost 2; bases outside the gene matches: 9.

The rearrangement uses TRBV5-1 and TRBJ2-1, with 7 bases identical to TRBD1. CDR1 and CDR2 from the germline V gene are SGHRS and YFSETQ. The CDR3 sequence is 17 residues long. Unmatched junction bases numbered 11, after V lost 4 bases and J lost 1 base. For the CDR3, the DNA is TGCGCCAGCAGCCCGGAAGGGGGCCAGGCATCCTACAATGAGCAGTTCTTC. Its protein product is CASSPEGGQASYNEQFF.

The chain couples TRBV7-9 to TRBJ2-4, with D perhaps TRBD1 (6 bases). V lost 0 bases to trimming and J lost 8 bases, with 14 bases between them. Per germline, CDR1 SEHNR and CDR2 FQNEAQ (reference sequence). This CDR3 is 15 amino acids long. The CDR3 DNA sequence: TGTGCCAGCAGCTTAGCTACAGGGATGGGGGACATTCAGTACTTC. Protein product: CASSLATGMGDIQYF.

The chain links TRBV19 to TRBJ2-1; 7 nucleotides align to TRBD2. The CDR3 totals 18 residues. V shed 2 bases and J 9 bases; nucleotides not matched to a gene: 19. The V gene's germline CDR1 is LNHDA and CDR2 SQIVND (reference sequence). The CDR3 sequence: CASSIKRLGLGALGEQFF. CDR3 DNA: TGTGCCAGTAGTATAAAAAGGCTAGGACTAGGCGCTTTGGGTGAGCAGTTCTTC.

This chain uses TRBV15 with TRBJ2-7; possibly TRBD1 for D (6 bases). This CDR3 is built from 13 residues. Per germline, CDR1 LNHNV and CDR2 YYDKDF (reference sequence). The V and J ends lost 3 bases and 7 bases respectively, with 13 bases between them. Here the CDR3 reads CATSSATGLEQYF. CDR3 bases: TGTGCCACCAGCAGCGCTACAGGGTTGGAGCAGTACTTC.

The CDR3 region is CASSSRTGVVGEQYF. In nucleotides, the CDR3 is TGTGCCAGCAGTTCCAGGACAGGGGTAGTCGGCGAGCAGTACTTC. The V call is TRBV27, the J call TRBJ2-7, with 9 bases fitting TRBD1. Per the germline V gene, CDR1 is MNHEY and CDR2 is SMNVEV (reference sequence). The CDR3 consists of 15 residues. Germline trimming cut 4 bases from V and 6 bases from J; bases unmatched to any gene: 10.

This clone was observed once. The chain has TRBV12-3 or TRBV12-4 and TRBJ2-3; the D is unclear. The V end was cut by 3 bases, the J end by 6 bases, with 4 bases between. The CDR3 consists of 11 residues. CDR3 sequence: CASSFLDTQYF. The CDR3 bases are TGTGCCAGCAGTTTTCTGGATACGCAGTATTTT.